This TCR beta chain was sequenced during a study of OX40 agonist ivuxolimab in advanced cancers. Study details: With ivuxolimab, an agonistic anti-OX40 (CD134) antibody, patients were treated. Patients with hepatocellular carcinoma, melanoma, renal cell or head and neck cancer made up the dose-escalation patients. Study conclusions and caveats: Expanded clones were, on average, more numerous in CD8+ T cells than in CD4+. Within 6 weeks, CD4+ and CD8+ blood T cells expanded clonally at 0.1 to 3.0 mg/kg.

As regards this clone: Its matching antigen is unknown.

TCRdb's copy holds only in-frame clones and misses some; the assay was immunoSEQ multiplex PCR. This table has roughly 86,000 clones, 90% appearing once. Here the sequenced sample was CD4+ or CD8+ T cells sorted from blood, taken in a trial of the OX40 agonist ivuxolimab. The origin of this receptor is an adult with an advanced solid tumor such as melanoma, head and neck, liver or kidney cancer.

The CDR3 nucleotides are TGTGCCAGCAGCTCCAACGCAAATCAGCCCCAGCATTTT. Translating gives CASSSNANQPQHF. The chain employs TRBV11-2 and TRBJ1-5; D not resolved. Germline V CDR1 and CDR2: SGHAT, FQNNGV. Trimming pared 4 bases from V and 4 bases from J, leaving 8 bases between. The CDR3 consists of 13 residues.